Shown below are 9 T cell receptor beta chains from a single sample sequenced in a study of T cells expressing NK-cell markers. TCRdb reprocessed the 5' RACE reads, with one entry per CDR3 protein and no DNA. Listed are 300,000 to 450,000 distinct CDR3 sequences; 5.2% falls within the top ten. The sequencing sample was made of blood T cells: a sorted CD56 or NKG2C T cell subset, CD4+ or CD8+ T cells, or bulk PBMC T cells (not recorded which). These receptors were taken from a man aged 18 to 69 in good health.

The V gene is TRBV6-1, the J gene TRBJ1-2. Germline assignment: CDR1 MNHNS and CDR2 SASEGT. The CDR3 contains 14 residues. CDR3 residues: CASSERLQFSGYTF.

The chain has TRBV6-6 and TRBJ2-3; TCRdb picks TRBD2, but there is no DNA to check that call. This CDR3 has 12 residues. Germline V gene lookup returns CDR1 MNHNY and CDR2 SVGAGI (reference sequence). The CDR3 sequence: CAVRRGGDTQYF.

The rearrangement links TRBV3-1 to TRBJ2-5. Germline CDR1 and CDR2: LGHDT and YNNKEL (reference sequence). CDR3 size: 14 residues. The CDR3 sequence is CASSHRLYQETQYF.

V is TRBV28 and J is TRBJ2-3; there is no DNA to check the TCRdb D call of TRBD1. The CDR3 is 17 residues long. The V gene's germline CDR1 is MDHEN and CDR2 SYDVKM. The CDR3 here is CASSFSRGGFIADTQYF.

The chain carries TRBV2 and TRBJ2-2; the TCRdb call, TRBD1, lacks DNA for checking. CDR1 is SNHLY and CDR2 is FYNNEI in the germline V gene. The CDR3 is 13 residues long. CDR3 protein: CASSERAAGELFF.

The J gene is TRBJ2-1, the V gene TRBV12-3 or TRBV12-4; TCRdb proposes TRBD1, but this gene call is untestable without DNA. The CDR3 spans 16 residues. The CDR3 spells CASSQTGRGTYNEQFF.

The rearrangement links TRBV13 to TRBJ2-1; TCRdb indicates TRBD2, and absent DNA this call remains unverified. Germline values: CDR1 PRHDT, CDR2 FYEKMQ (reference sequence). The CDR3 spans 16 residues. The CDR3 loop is CASSLLAGGPGNEQFF.

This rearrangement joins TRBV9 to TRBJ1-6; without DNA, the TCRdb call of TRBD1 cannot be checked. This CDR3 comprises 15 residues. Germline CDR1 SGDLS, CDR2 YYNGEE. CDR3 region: CASSVGGDINSPLHF.

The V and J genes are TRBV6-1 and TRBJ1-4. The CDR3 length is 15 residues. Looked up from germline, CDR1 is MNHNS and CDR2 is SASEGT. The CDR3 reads CASNEASQGGEKLFF.